The rows below give T cell receptor beta chains drawn from one sample of a study of blood T cell repertoires in COVID-19. Measured with immunoSEQ multiplex PCR; TCRdb has only the in-frame clones, and not every one. The sample includes 200,000 to 250,000 clones, around 86% of them seen just once. The specimen was peripheral blood. The source of these receptors is a woman aged 25 to 39 who had recovered from COVID-19. Both conserved end residues are part of each CDR3. The D gene is left open where the match is weak. For some rows the clone size is stated as once, few or many, or as a class when expanded; others skip it.

d_gene	v_gene	j_gene	abundance	len	CDR3aa	CDR3nt
TRBD2	TRBV11-2	TRBJ2-7	.	17	CASSRTSGGPFSYEQYF	TGTGCCAGCAGCCGGACTAGCGGGGGCCCCTTCTCCTACGAGCAGTACTTC
TRBD1	TRBV29-1	TRBJ1-1	.	16	CSGYRDSQLMNTEAFF	TGCAGCGGCTACCGGGACAGCCAGCTTATGAACACTGAAGCTTTCTTT
TRBD1	TRBV27	TRBJ2-1	.	15	CASSYLYRGANEQFF	TGTGCCAGCAGTTATCTATACAGGGGGGCGAATGAGCAGTTCTTC
.	TRBV2	TRBJ2-7	.	11	CANTRDHEQYF	TGTGCCAACACCCGGGATCACGAGCAGTACTTC
.	TRBV28	TRBJ2-1	.	15	CASSPAGPPDNEQFF	TGTGCCAGCAGCCCGGCGGGGCCTCCCGACAATGAGCAGTTCTTC
.	TRBV12-5	TRBJ2-1	.	16	CASGPAGRRSYNEQFF	TGTGCTAGTGGCCCCGCGGGCAGACGCTCCTACAATGAGCAGTTCTTC
TRBD1	TRBV4-1	TRBJ2-3	.	14	CASSPRQGADTQYF	TGCGCCAGCAGCCCCCGACAGGGTGCAGATACGCAGTATTTT
.	TRBV19	TRBJ1-1	.	15	CASSATIFRNTEAFF	TGTGCCAGTAGTGCGACAATTTTCCGGAACACTGAAGCTTTCTTT
.	TRBV5-4	TRBJ2-7	.	15	CASSLDRRTAYEQYF	TGTGCCAGCAGCTTGGACCGCAGGACTGCCTACGAGCAGTACTTC
TRBD1	TRBV6-6	TRBJ1-3	.	14	CASSYSTGGETIYF	TGTGCCAGCAGTTACTCGACAGGGGGCGAGACCATATATTTT
TRBD1	TRBV29-1	TRBJ1-1	.	14	CSVDSDRVVPEAFF	TGCAGCGTTGACTCCGACAGGGTGGTACCTGAAGCTTTCTTT
TRBD1	TRBV19	TRBJ1-2	.	15	CASSIGTGGRYGYTF	TGTGCCAGTAGTATCGGGACAGGGGGCCGCTATGGCTACACCTTC
.	TRBV18	TRBJ2-3	.	15	CASSPSQGRADTQYF	TGTGCCAGCTCACCATCACAGGGACGAGCAGATACGCAGTATTTT
TRBD1	TRBV2	TRBJ1-2	.	13	CASTVTGANGYTF	TGTGCCAGCACCGTCACAGGGGCCAATGGCTACACCTTC
.	TRBV4-2	TRBJ2-1	.	16	CASSQGLDFPFNEQFF	TGTGCCAGCAGCCAGGGGCTTGATTTCCCATTCAATGAGCAGTTCTTC
TRBD2	TRBV3-1/TRBV3-2	TRBJ2-3	once	14	CASSQVLAGDTQYF	TGTGCCAGCAGCCAAGTACTAGCGGGAGATACGCAGTATTTT
TRBD2	TRBV5-1	TRBJ2-3	.	16	CASSLSLAGSTDTQYF	TGCGCCAGCAGCTTGAGCCTAGCGGGGAGCACAGATACGCAGTATTTT
.	TRBV5-1	TRBJ2-1	.	13	CASSQDLAGEQFF	TGCGCCAGCAGCCAAGATCTAGCTGGCGAGCAGTTCTTC
TRBD1	TRBV11-2	TRBJ2-3	.	14	CASSAATGADTQYF	TGTGCCAGCAGCGCCGCGACAGGGGCAGATACGCAGTATTTT
TRBD2	TRBV7-2	TRBJ2-3	.	16	CASSQPAGGSTDTQYF	TGTGCCAGCAGCCAGCCTGCGGGGGGGAGCACAGATACGCAGTATTTT
.	TRBV18	TRBJ2-1	.	13	CASSDAISTRQFF	TGTGCCAGCTCGGATGCCATATCGACTCGGCAGTTCTTC
TRBD2	TRBV9	TRBJ2-7	.	15	CASSVEGTSGYEQYF	TGTGCCAGCAGCGTAGAAGGGACTAGCGGCTACGAGCAGTACTTC
TRBD2	TRBV5-6	TRBJ2-3	.	18	CASSLELGSSGVTDTQYF	TGTGCCAGCAGCTTGGAGTTGGGGTCTAGCGGGGTCACAGATACGCAGTATTTT
.	TRBV9	TRBJ1-4	.	14	CASSVDEAREKLFF	TGTGCCAGCAGCGTAGACGAGGCGCGTGAAAAACTGTTTTTT
.	TRBV5-6	TRBJ1-2	.	14	CASANSLTDYGYTF	TGTGCCAGCGCCAACAGTCTCACGGACTATGGCTACACCTTC
.	TRBV19	TRBJ1-1	.	14	CASKPPTGNTEAFF	TGTGCCAGTAAACCACCGACAGGGAACACTGAAGCTTTCTTT
.	TRBV19	TRBJ1-3	few	14	CASSTSGAGNTIYF	TGTGCCAGTAGTACATCAGGGGCTGGAAACACCATATATTTT